This T cell receptor (beta chain) was retrieved from a study of identical twins. TCRdb redid the calling of the 5' RACE reads with MiXCR, one entry per CDR3 protein. The table lists approximately 620,000 distinct CDR3 sequences, more than 6.5% of them singletons. This clonotype was seen more than once but under ten times. Germline lookup yields CDR1 MNHEY and CDR2 SVGAGI. This CDR3 has 14 residues. V was cut by 2 bases and J by 3 bases, with 11 bases left in between. This sample was also put to use in a study of yellow fever vaccine responses in identical twins.

The chain uses TRBV6-5 and TRBJ2-7; D possibly corresponds to TRBD1 (7 bases). The sequence was collected from a woman under 30 in good health. Material: PBMCs. The CDR3 region has the DNA TGTGCCAGCAGTTACGCGGGACAGAACTACGAGCAGTACTTC. This translates into CASSYAGQNYEQYF.